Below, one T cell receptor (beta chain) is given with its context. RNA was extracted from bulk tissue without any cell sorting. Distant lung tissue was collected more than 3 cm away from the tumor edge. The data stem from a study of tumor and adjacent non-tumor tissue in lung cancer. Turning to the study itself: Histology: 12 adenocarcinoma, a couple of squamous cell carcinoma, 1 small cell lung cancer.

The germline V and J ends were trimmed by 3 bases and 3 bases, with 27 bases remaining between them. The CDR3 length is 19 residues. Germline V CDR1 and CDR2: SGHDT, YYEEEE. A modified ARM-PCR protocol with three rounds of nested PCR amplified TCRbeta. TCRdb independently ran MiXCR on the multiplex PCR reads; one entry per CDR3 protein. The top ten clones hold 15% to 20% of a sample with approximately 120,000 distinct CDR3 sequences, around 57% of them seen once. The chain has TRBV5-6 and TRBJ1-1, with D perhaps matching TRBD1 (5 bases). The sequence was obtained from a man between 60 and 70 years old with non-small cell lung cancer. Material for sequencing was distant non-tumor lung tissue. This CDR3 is CASSSPVTRQTSHDTEAFF. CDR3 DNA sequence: TGTGCCAGCAGCTCACCCGTGACGAGACAGACATCTCATGACACTGAAGCTTTCTTT.